One T cell receptor beta chain is described in this entry. This table comes from immunoSEQ multiplex PCR, and its TCRdb copy is limited to in-frame clones, with some not included. The sample lists around 270,000 clones, about 85% seen once, with roughly 0.94% in the top ten. This entry belongs to a study of blood T cell repertoires in COVID-19. The sequence was collected from a human donor with COVID-19, enrolled during active disease. The donor label of this sample is uncertain. The sequenced sample was peripheral blood.

The CDR3 sequence: CASHRGRNEKLFF. The CDR3 nucleotides read TGTGCCAGCCACAGGGGGCGCAATGAAAAACTGTTTTTT. The V gene is TRBV6-5, the J gene TRBJ1-4; 9 bases align to TRBD1. Germline CDR1 reads MNHEY; CDR2 reads SVGAGI. J was trimmed by 5 bases and V by 8 bases; bases with no gene match: 3. The CDR3 length is 13 residues.